This T cell receptor beta chain was captured by sequencing in a study of OX40 agonist ivuxolimab in advanced cancers. Study as a whole: The dose of intravenous ivuxolimab that patients received every 2 weeks ranged from 0.01 to 10 mg/kg. Dose-escalation patients had hepatocellular carcinoma, melanoma, renal cell or head and neck cancer.

Broader study findings: The investigators did not determine what antigen specificity the expanded peripheral T cells had. On average, a greater number of expanded clones characterised CD8+ T cells relative to CD4+.

Details on this clone: Antigen unknown.

Only in-frame clones appear in the TCRdb table, and some are missing; sequencing was by immunoSEQ multiplex PCR. The table shows tens of thousands of clones, with approximately 84% occurring only once. V lost 6 bases to trimming and J lost 3 bases, with 18 bases between them. The CDR3 has 15 amino acids. In germline, CDR1 is SGHNT, CDR2 YYREEE (reference sequence). The material sequenced was CD4+ or CD8+ T cells sorted from blood, taken in a trial of the OX40 agonist ivuxolimab. The sequence was obtained from an adult with an advanced solid tumor such as melanoma, head and neck, liver or kidney cancer. V gene TRBV5-4 combines with J gene TRBJ1-1; a weak D match, TRBD1 (6 bases). Here the CDR3 reads CASNADSTGYTEAFF. CDR3 bases: TGTGCCAGCAACGCGGACAGTACGGGTTACACTGAAGCTTTCTTT.